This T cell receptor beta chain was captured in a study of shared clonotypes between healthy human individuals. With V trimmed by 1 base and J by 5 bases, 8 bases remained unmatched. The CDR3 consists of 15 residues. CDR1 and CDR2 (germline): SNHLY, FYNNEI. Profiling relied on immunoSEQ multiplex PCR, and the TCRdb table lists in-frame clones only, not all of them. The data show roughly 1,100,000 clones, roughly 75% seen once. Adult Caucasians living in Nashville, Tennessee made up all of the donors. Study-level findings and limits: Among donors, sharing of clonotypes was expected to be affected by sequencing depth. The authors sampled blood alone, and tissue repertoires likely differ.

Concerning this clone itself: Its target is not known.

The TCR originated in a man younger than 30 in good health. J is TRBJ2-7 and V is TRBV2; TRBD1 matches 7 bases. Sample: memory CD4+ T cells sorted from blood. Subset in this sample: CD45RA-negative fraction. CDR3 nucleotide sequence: TGTGCCAGCAGTGAAGAGGACAGGCTAATAGACGAGCAGTACTTC. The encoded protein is CASSEEDRLIDEQYF.